This record concerns one T cell receptor (beta chain) sequence. These data belong to a study of blood T cell repertoires in COVID-19. Study at large: Acute and convalescent COVID-19 samples came from the United States, Italy and Spain.

Authors' data handling: Scientists estimated how many nucleated cells there were by amplifying reference gene primers. Profiling relied on immunoSEQ multiplex PCR, and the TCRdb table lists in-frame clones only, not all of them. The V and J calls and the clone size are those of that table, but D and trimming were determined from the DNA. The profile shows about 420,000 clones, roughly 89% of them singletons. It was during active infection that Seattle patients were enrolled and then longitudinally followed. Specimen: peripheral blood. The sequence was obtained from a man aged 18 to 30 with COVID-19, enrolled during active disease.

The CDR3: CAASAAVSPLHF. The CDR3 DNA sequence: TGTGCCGCCTCAGCCGCGGTCTCACCCCTCCACTTT. The chain joins TRBV21-1 to TRBJ1-6. TRBV21-1 has pseudogene status. The CDR3 length is 12 residues.